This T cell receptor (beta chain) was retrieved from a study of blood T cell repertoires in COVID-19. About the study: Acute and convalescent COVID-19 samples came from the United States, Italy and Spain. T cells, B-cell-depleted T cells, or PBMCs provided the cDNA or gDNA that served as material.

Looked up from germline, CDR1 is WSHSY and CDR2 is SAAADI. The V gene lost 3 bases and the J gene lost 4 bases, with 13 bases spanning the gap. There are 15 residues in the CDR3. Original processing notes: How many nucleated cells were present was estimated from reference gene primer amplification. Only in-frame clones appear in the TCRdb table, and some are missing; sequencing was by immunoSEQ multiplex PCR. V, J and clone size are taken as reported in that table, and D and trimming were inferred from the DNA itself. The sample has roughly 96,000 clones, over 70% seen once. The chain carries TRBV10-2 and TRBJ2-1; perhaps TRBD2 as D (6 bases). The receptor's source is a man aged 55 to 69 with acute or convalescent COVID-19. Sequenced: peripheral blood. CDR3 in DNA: TGCGCCAGCAGTGATTTAGGACTATCGTACAATGAGCAGTTCTTC. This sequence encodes CASSDLGLSYNEQFF.